The 8 T cell receptor beta chains below come from one sample, sequenced in a study of CD8+CD57+ T cells in acquired aplastic anemia. All sequencing subjects had displayed CD8+CD57+ cell expansion on flow cytometry. The use of genomic DNA as template underpinned the TCR beta VDJ and CDR3 profiling. TCRdb redid the calling of the reads with MiXCR, one entry per CDR3 protein. This sample yields around 200,000 distinct CDR3 sequences, of which less than 50% are seen a single time; 10% to 15% belongs to the top ten. The sequencing input was sorted CD4+, CD8+, or CD8+CD57+ T cells (not recorded which) from PBMCs. Receptors were obtained from a human donor with aplastic anemia.

This clonotype appeared a few times. The V gene is TRBV20-1, the J gene TRBJ2-7, with D tentatively TRBD1 (5 bases). The CDR3 contains 14 residues. V was pared by 0 bases and J by 2 bases, with 11 bases between. CDR1 and CDR2 (germline): DFQATT, SNEGSKA (reference sequence). The CDR3 protein is CSARDRGGTYEQYF. DNA for the CDR3: TGCAGTGCTAGAGATAGGGGCGGAACCTACGAGCAGTACTTC.

The chain joins TRBV27 to TRBJ1-6, with D uncertain. Germline V gives CDR1 MNHEY, CDR2 SMNVEV (reference sequence). This CDR3 contains 15 residues. The ends were cut back, 6 bases at V and 0 bases at J, with 9 bases in the middle. The CDR3 DNA reads TGTGCCAGCAGCCCATCTAGCTCCTATAATTCACCCCTCCACTTT. Residues: CASSPSSSYNSPLHF.

The J gene is TRBJ2-3, the V gene TRBV11-2; a weak D match, TRBD2 (7 bases). The CDR3 is 15 residues long. Trimming pared 4 bases from V and 2 bases from J, leaving 13 bases between. Germline V lookup: CDR1 SGHAT, CDR2 FQNNGV. CDR3 region: CASSYGGPLTDTQYF. The CDR3 coding sequence is TGTGCCAGCAGCTACGGGGGGCCTCTCACAGATACGCAGTATTTT.

This clonotype has more than one count but fewer than ten. A much bigger clone sits one base away, suggesting this may be a read error. The chain combines TRBV25-1 with TRBJ1-5, with D perhaps TRBD1 (5 bases). The V end was cut by 8 bases, the J end by 4 bases, with 9 bases between. CDR1 and CDR2 (germline): MGHDK, SYGVNS. The CDR3 consists of 12 residues. DNA of the CDR3: TGTGCCAGCGCGGGGGGGAATCAGCCCCAGCATTTT. Translation: CASAGGNQPQHF.

This chain links TRBV5-1 with TRBJ1-1; weak D call: TRBD1 (6 bases). The CDR3 totals 15 residues. The germline gives CDR1 SGHRS, CDR2 YFSETQ. Trimming took 0 bases from V and 7 from J, leaving 16 bases between them. Here the CDR3 DNA reads TGCGCCAGCAGCTTGGCCGGGGGGCCCTACAATGAAGCTTTCTTT. Its protein is CASSLAGGPYNEAFF.

The V call is TRBV5-1, the J call TRBJ2-2, with TRBD2 identical over 7 bases. V was pared by 4 bases and J by 6 bases, with 9 bases of the junction left unmatched. The germline gives CDR1 SGHRS, CDR2 YFSETQ. The CDR3 has 15 residues. The chain's CDR3 is CASSAYTSVPGELFF. CDR3 coding DNA: TGCGCCAGCAGCGCCTACACTAGCGTCCCCGGGGAGCTGTTTTTT. Full variable domain (outside the CDR3, taken from reference TRBV5-1 and TRBJ2-2): KAGVTQTPRYLIKTRGQQVTLSCSPISGHRSVSWYQQTPGQGLQFLFEYFSETQRNKGNFPGRFSGRQFSNSRSEMNVSTLELGDSALYLCASSAYTSVPGELFFGEGSRLTVL.

This clonotype came up once. The chain employs TRBV29-1 and TRBJ1-1; TRBD1 aligns across 12 bases. Per germline, CDR1 SQVTM and CDR2 ANQGSEA. The V and J ends lost 6 bases and 1 base, in that order; junction bases with no gene match: 6. This CDR3 has 15 amino acids. The CDR3: CSVDPGQGANTEAFF. CDR3 in DNA: TGCAGCGTCGACCCGGGACAGGGGGCGAACACTGAAGCTTTCTTT.

On this clonotype: This likely comes from a read error, as the CDR3 has no conserved phenylalanine or tryptophan at its end. The V call is TRBV10-1, the J call TRBJ1-2; tentatively, D is TRBD1 (5 bases). Germline CDR1 reads WNHNN; CDR2 reads SYGVQD (reference sequence). The length of the CDR3 is 13 residues. Trimming shortened V by 3 bases and J by 7 bases, and 12 bases separated the two germline ends. This CDR3 is CASSDQGSCGYTS. In DNA, the CDR3 is TGCGCCAGCAGTGACCAGGGAAGCTGTGGCTACACCTCC.